The T cell receptor beta chain described here comes from a study of shared clonotypes between healthy human individuals. At deep level, the assay was performed. The table came from immunoSEQ multiplex PCR; TCRdb's copy has only in-frame clones and leaves some out. The table records around 500,000 clones, around 85% of them present only once. This clone was seen a single time. Germline trimming cut 0 bases from V and 1 base from J; bases unmatched to any gene: 9. The CDR3 runs to 18 residues. In germline, CDR1 is KGHSH, CDR2 LQKENI. V gene TRBV18 combines with J gene TRBJ1-1; 9 positions match TRBD1. The TCR originated in a woman aged 40 to 50 in good health. Some clones in this sample may be carry-over from other donors' samples. Source material: PBMCs. The CDR3 sequence: CASSPPGQGDVWNTEAFF. Written as DNA, the CDR3 is TGTGCCAGCTCACCACCGGGACAGGGAGATGTATGGAACACTGAAGCTTTCTTT.